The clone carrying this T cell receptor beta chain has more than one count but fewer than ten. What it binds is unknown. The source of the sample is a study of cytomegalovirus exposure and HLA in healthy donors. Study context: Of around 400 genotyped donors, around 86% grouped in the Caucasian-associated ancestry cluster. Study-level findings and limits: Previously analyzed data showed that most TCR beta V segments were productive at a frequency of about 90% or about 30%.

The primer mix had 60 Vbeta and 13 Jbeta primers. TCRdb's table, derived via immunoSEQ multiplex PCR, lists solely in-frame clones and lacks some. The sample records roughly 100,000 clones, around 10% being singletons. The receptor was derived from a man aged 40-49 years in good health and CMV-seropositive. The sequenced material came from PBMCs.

The CDR3 spells CASTSPYEQYF. The CDR3 DNA reads as TGTGCCAGCACCTCCCCCTACGAGCAGTACTTC. The chain uses TRBV28 and TRBJ2-7; no reliable D call. Trimming took 7 bases from V and 2 from J, leaving 6 bases between them. The CDR3 length is 11 residues. The V gene's germline CDR1 is MDHEN and CDR2 SYDVKM.